This TCR beta chain was identified in a study of molecular identifiers for immune sequencing clone quantification. One entry per CDR3 protein, called by TCRdb with MiXCR from the PCR reads. The sample records 80,000 to 95,000 distinct CDR3 sequences, roughly 19% being singletons. The sample holds many counts of this clonotype. Germline CDR1 reads MNHEY; CDR2 reads SMNVEV (reference sequence). J was trimmed by 2 bases and V by 3 bases; bases with no gene match: 3. The CDR3 extends over 14 amino acids. The clonotype comes from a human donor in good health. Some libraries in this study had Jurkat cell RNA spiked in. Sequencing was done on a sample of naive CD8+ T cells from blood, with Jurkat cell RNA spiked in. Sample subset: FACS-sorted CD8+CD4-CCR7+CD45RA+ naive T cells. This chain connects TRBV27 to TRBJ2-7; 8 bases fit TRBD2. The CDR3, as DNA: TGTGCCAGCAGTTTCAGCGGGAGTCCCTACGAGCAGTACTTC. This encodes CASSFSGSPYEQYF.